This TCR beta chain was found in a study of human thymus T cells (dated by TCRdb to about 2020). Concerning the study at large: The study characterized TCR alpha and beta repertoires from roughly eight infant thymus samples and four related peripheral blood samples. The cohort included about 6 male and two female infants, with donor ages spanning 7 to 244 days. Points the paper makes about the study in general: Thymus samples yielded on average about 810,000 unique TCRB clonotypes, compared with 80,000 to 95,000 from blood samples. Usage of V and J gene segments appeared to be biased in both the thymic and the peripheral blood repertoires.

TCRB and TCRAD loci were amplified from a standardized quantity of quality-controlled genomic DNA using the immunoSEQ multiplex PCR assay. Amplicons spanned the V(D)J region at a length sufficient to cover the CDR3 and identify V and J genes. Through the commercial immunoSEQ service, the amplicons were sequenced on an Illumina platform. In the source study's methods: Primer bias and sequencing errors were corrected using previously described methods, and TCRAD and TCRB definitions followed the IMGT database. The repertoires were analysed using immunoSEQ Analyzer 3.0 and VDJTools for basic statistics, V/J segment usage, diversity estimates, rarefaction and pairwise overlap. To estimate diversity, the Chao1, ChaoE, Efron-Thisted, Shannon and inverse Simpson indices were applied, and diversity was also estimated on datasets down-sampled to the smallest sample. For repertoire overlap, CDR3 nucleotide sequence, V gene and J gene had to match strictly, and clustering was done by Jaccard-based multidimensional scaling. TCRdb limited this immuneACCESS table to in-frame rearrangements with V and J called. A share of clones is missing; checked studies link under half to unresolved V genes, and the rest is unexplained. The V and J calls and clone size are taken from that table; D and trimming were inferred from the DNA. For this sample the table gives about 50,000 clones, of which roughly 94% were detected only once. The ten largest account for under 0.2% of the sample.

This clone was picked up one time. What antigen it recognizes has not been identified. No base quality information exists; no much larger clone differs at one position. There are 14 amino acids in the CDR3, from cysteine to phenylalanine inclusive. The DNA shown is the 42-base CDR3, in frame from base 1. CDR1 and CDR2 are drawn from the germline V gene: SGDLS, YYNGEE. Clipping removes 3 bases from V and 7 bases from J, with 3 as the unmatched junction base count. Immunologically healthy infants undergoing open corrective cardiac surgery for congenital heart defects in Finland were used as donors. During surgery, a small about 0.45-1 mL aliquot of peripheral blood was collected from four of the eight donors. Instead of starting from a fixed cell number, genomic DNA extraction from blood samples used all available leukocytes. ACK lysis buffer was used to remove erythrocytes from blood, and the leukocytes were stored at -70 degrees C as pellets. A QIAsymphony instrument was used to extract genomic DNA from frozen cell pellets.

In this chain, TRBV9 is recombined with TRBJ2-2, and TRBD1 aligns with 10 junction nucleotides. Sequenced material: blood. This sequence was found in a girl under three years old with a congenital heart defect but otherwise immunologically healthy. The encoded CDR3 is CASSAGQGYGELFF. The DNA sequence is TGTGCCAGCAGCGCGGGACAGGGGTACGGGGAGCTGTTTTTT. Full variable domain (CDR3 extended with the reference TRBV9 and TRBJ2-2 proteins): DSGVTQTPKHLITATGQRVTLRCSPRSGDLSVYWYQQSLDQGLQFLIQYYNGEERAKGNILERFSAQQFPDLHSELNLSSLELGDSALYFCASSAGQGYGELFFGEGSRLTVL.